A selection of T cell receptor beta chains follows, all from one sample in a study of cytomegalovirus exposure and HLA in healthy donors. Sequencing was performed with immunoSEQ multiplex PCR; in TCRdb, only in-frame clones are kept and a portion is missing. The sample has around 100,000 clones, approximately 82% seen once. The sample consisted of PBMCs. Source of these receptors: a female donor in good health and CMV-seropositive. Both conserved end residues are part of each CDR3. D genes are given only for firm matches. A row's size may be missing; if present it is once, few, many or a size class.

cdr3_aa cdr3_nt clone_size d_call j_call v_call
CASSQDSAGAKNIQYF TGCGCCAGCAGCCAAGATTCTGCCGGGGCCAAAAACATTCAGTACTTC - - TRBJ2-4 TRBV4-1
CASSSGQGSGANVLTF TGTGCCAGCAGCTCGGGACAGGGCTCTGGGGCCAACGTCCTGACTTTC - TRBD1 TRBJ2-6 TRBV7-9
CAISGDRSYEQYF TGTGCCATCAGTGGGGACAGATCCTACGAGCAGTACTTC - TRBD1 TRBJ2-7 TRBV10-3
CASSLGQMNYGYTF TGTGCCAGCAGCTTAGGACAGATGAACTATGGCTACACCTTC - - TRBJ1-2 TRBV11-2
CASSYGTGTYNEQFF TGTGCCAGCAGTTACGGGACAGGGACTTACAATGAGCAGTTCTTC - TRBD1 TRBJ2-1 TRBV6-5
CASSFGTENSPLHF TGTGCCAGCAGCTTTGGGACAGAGAATTCACCCCTCCACTTT - TRBD1 TRBJ1-6 TRBV7-9
CASSLNRLAGEQFF TGTGCCAGCAGCCTTAACCGGTTGGCGGGGGAGCAGTTCTTC once - TRBJ2-1 TRBV7-6
CASSYLAKQYF TGTGCCAGCAGTTACTTAGCAAAGCAGTACTTC - - TRBJ2-7 TRBV6-5
CASSVRTGGGYTF TGTGCCAGCAGTGTCCGGACAGGGGGTGGCTACACCTTC - TRBD1 TRBJ1-2 TRBV27
CASSHLGRENTEAFF TGTGCCAGCAGCCACCTGGGCAGGGAAAACACTGAAGCTTTCTTT - - TRBJ1-1 TRBV7-9
CASSIERGQGSPRDIQYF TGTGCCAGTAGTATAGAGAGGGGACAGGGAAGTCCGAGGGACATTCAGTACTTC - TRBD1 TRBJ2-4 TRBV19
CASSLGGGRSGNTIYF TGCGCCAGCAGCTTGGGCGGGGGACGCTCTGGAAACACCATATATTTT - - TRBJ1-3 TRBV5-1
CASSFSSARHSNQPQHF TGTGCCAGCAGTTTCTCCTCGGCTAGGCATAGCAATCAGCCCCAGCATTTT - - TRBJ1-5 TRBV28
CASSLAGDDTEAFF TGTGCCAGCAGCTTGGCAGGGGATGACACTGAAGCTTTCTTT - - TRBJ1-1 TRBV5-6
CASSLSPRGGGFTDTQYF TGTGCCAGCAGTTTATCCCCCCGGGGGGGCGGTTTCACAGATACGCAGTATTTT - TRBD2 TRBJ2-3 TRBV27
CAWSPTANYGYTF TGTGCCTGGAGTCCGACAGCGAACTATGGCTACACCTTC - - TRBJ1-2 TRBV30
CASRLDPNSPLHF TGTGCCAGCAGACTAGACCCTAATTCACCCCTCCACTTT - - TRBJ1-6 TRBV2
CASSGGQENTEAFF TGTGCCAGCAGTGGGGGACAGGAGAACACTGAAGCTTTCTTT - TRBD1 TRBJ1-1 TRBV2
CASSVESRDSTLWSSYNEQFF TGTGCCAGCAGCGTCGAATCCCGGGACAGCACGCTTTGGAGCTCCTACAATGAGCAGTTCTTC - TRBD1 TRBJ2-1 TRBV9
CASSQETGTVDGYTF TGTGCCAGCAGCCAAGAAACCGGGACAGTTGATGGCTACACCTTC - TRBD1 TRBJ1-2 TRBV4-2
CASSPLGTGYNYEQYF TGTGCCAGCTCTCCTTTGGGGACAGGGTACAACTACGAGCAGTACTTC once TRBD1 TRBJ2-7 TRBV18
CASSISPPDTQYF TGTGCCAGTAGTATATCTCCCCCAGATACGCAGTATTTT - - TRBJ2-3 TRBV19
CASSLSGSYNEQFF TGTGCCAGCAGTTTATCCGGCTCCTACAATGAGCAGTTCTTC - - TRBJ2-1 TRBV28
CASSYSAGGKNEQFF TGTGCCAGCAGTTACTCTGCGGGGGGTAAGAATGAGCAGTTCTTC - TRBD2 TRBJ2-1 TRBV6-5
CASSQMRVRETQYF TGTGCCAGCAGCCAGATGCGGGTCCGCGAGACCCAGTACTTC once - TRBJ2-5 TRBV14
CASSLGGPTEAFF TGTGCCAGCAGCTTAGGAGGACCCACTGAAGCTTTCTTT once - TRBJ1-1 TRBV7-3